This T cell receptor (beta chain) is from a study of shared clonotypes between healthy human individuals. Study-wide points: The sharing of 4.5% to 5% of naive CD4 clonotypes was seen across a handful of donors.

Naive CD8 cells comprised CD45RO-negative, CCR7-positively selected cells, excluding terminally differentiated effector memory CD45RA+ cells. Sorted-subset replicate PCR reactions were performed with approximately 0.2 ug DNA, corresponding to tens of thousands of T cell genomes. The assay was immunoSEQ multiplex PCR, and TCRdb's table has in-frame clones only and misses some. The data contain about 2.2 million clones, about 92% of them singletons. For this clone: The antigen is not known.

The V gene lost 6 bases and the J gene lost 10 bases, with 22 bases spanning the gap. The CDR3 contains 15 residues. Germline V gives CDR1 SGHNT, CDR2 YENEEA. The sequenced sample consisted of naive CD8+ T cells from PBMCs. The rearrangement links TRBV11-3 to TRBJ2-1; D is possibly TRBD2 (6 bases). The sequence derives from a man aged 18 to 30 in good health. Some clones in this sample may be carry-over from other donors' samples. Written as DNA, the CDR3 is TGTGCCAGCAGTTACCGTAAGACTAGTCTTGGCGAGCAGTTCTTC. It codes for CASSYRKTSLGEQFF.